The rows below give T cell receptor beta chains drawn from one sample of a study of OX40 agonist ivuxolimab in advanced cancers. Here immunoSEQ multiplex PCR was the method, and the copy in TCRdb shows in-frame clones only, minus some. The table records about 28,000 clones, roughly 87% of them present only once. Sequencing was performed on CD4+ or CD8+ T cells sorted from blood, taken in a trial of the OX40 agonist ivuxolimab. Receptors originate from an adult with an advanced solid tumor such as melanoma, head and neck, liver or kidney cancer. The CDR3 runs from the conserved cysteine through the conserved F or W. A D gene is named only where the DNA matches it firmly. Clone size, where shown, is once, few, many, or a class for clones that have expanded.

V: TRBV12-5; D: TRBD2; J: TRBJ2-2; size: .; DNA: TGTGCTAGTGGTTTGTCAACGGGAGGGTTTACGGGGGAGCTGTTTTTT; CDR3: CASGLSTGGFTGELFF
V: TRBV28; D: .; J: TRBJ1-3; size: .; DNA: TGTGCCAGCAGTATTGGGGGGGACGGAAACACCATATATTTT; CDR3: CASSIGGDGNTIYF
V: TRBV4-1; D: TRBD2; J: TRBJ2-7; size: .; DNA: TGCGCCAGCAGCCAAGAGAGTGTTAGCGGGGCCTACGAGCAGTACTTC; CDR3: CASSQESVSGAYEQYF
V: TRBV18; D: .; J: TRBJ2-7; size: .; DNA: TGTGCCAGCTCTCCGGGTGGGCCGGGTGAGCAGTACTTC; CDR3: CASSPGGPGEQYF
V: TRBV11-2; D: .; J: TRBJ2-7; size: .; DNA: TGTGCCAGCAGCTTAGGTGCAACCTACGAGCAGTACTTC; CDR3: CASSLGATYEQYF
V: TRBV5-1; D: TRBD1; J: TRBJ1-2; size: .; DNA: TGCGCCAGCAGCTTGGCCGCTAAACAGGGGGGCTATGGCTACACCTTC; CDR3: CASSLAAKQGGYGYTF
V: TRBV9; D: TRBD1; J: TRBJ2-7; size: .; DNA: TGTGCCAGCAGCGTAGGCCAGGGGGCTTACTACGAGCAGTACTTC; CDR3: CASSVGQGAYYEQYF
V: TRBV14; D: .; J: TRBJ2-7; size: .; DNA: TGTGCCAGCAGCCAATGGGACGCCCTTAGGTCCTACGAGCAGTACTTC; CDR3: CASSQWDALRSYEQYF
V: TRBV9; D: TRBD2; J: TRBJ2-7; size: .; DNA: TGTGCCAGCAGCGTAGATGTTAGCGGGAGTTACGAGCAGTACTTC; CDR3: CASSVDVSGSYEQYF
V: TRBV21-1; D: .; J: TRBJ1-5; size: .; DNA: TGTGCCAGCACCAAAAAGGCCGTCAGGGTACATCAGCCCCAGCATTTT; CDR3: CASTKKAVRVHQPQHF
V: TRBV6-5; D: TRBD1; J: TRBJ2-7; size: few; DNA: TGTGCCAGCAGTTACGTGGGACAGGGGTTAGACGAGCAGTACTTC; CDR3: CASSYVGQGLDEQYF
V: TRBV9; D: TRBD2; J: TRBJ2-7; size: .; DNA: TGTGCCAGCAGCCCAGGACTAGCGGGAGGGCTCGGCGAGCAGTACTTC; CDR3: CASSPGLAGGLGEQYF
V: TRBV19; D: .; J: TRBJ1-5; size: once; DNA: TGTGCCAGTAGCATGACAGGTTATCTCCATCAGCCCCAGCATTTT; CDR3: CASSMTGYLHQPQHF
V: TRBV9; D: TRBD1; J: TRBJ2-7; size: .; DNA: TGTGCCAGCAGTCCTGACAGGGCCTCCTCCTACGAGCAGTACTTC; CDR3: CASSPDRASSYEQYF
V: TRBV2; D: .; J: TRBJ2-7; size: .; DNA: TGTGCCAGCAGTGAATGGGTGGCGGTCCCGCCTTCCTACGAGCAGTACTTC; CDR3: CASSEWVAVPPSYEQYF
V: TRBV28; D: TRBD2; J: TRBJ2-7; size: .; DNA: TGTGCCAGCAGTCGCGGGACTAGCGGCTACTACGAGCAGTACTTC; CDR3: CASSRGTSGYYEQYF
V: TRBV6-5; D: TRBD1; J: TRBJ2-1; size: .; DNA: TGTGCCAGCAGCGAAGCGGACAGGTACAATGAGCAGTTCTTC; CDR3: CASSEADRYNEQFF
V: TRBV18; D: TRBD2; J: TRBJ2-3; size: .; DNA: TGTGCCAGCTCACCAACCAAGTCGGGACTACTCGATAATACGCAGTATTTT; CDR3: CASSPTKSGLLDNTQYF
V: TRBV5-6; D: .; J: TRBJ1-1; size: .; DNA: TGTGCCAGCAGAACAGGGTGGAACACTGAAGCTTTCTTT; CDR3: CASRTGWNTEAFF
V: TRBV11-2; D: .; J: TRBJ2-7; size: .; DNA: TGTGCCAGCAGCCCCAACCGGGCAGGGAGCTCCTACGAGCAGTACTTC; CDR3: CASSPNRAGSSYEQYF
V: TRBV28; D: TRBD1; J: TRBJ1-5; size: few; DNA: TGTGCCAGCAGTTACGGGACAGTTTGGGAGTACAATCAGCCCCAGCATTTT; CDR3: CASSYGTVWEYNQPQHF
V: TRBV14; D: .; J: TRBJ1-2; size: once; DNA: TGTGCCAGCAGCAATTGGACACGTCCTAACTATGGCTACACCTTC; CDR3: CASSNWTRPNYGYTF
V: TRBV28; D: .; J: TRBJ2-5; size: .; DNA: TGTGCCAGCAGTTTATTATACAGCTTCCAAGAGACCCAGTACTTC; CDR3: CASSLLYSFQETQYF
V: TRBV4-1; D: .; J: TRBJ1-1; size: once; DNA: TGCGCCAGCAGCCGAGAGCCCCCCGGGGGCATGAACACTGAAGCTTTCTTT; CDR3: CASSREPPGGMNTEAFF
V: TRBV15; D: .; J: TRBJ2-7; size: .; DNA: TGTGCCACCAGCAGAGTCCCAGGGGAGACAATCTACGAGCAGTACTTC; CDR3: CATSRVPGETIYEQYF
V: TRBV19; D: TRBD1; J: TRBJ2-7; size: .; DNA: TGTGCCAGTAGTCCTTGGGGACAGGGCAAGAGTGAGCAGTACTTC; CDR3: CASSPWGQGKSEQYF
V: TRBV5-4; D: .; J: TRBJ2-1; size: .; DNA: TGTGCCAGCAGCTCACCCAATGAGCAGTTCTTC; CDR3: CASSSPNEQFF
V: TRBV11-1; D: .; J: TRBJ2-7; size: few; DNA: TGTGCCAGCGAAGGAAGGGGTTTCTACGAGCAGTACTTC; CDR3: CASEGRGFYEQYF
V: TRBV19; D: .; J: TRBJ1-1; size: once; DNA: TGTGCCAGTAGTGCTTTGAACACTGAAGCTTTCTTT; CDR3: CASSALNTEAFF
V: TRBV6-4; D: TRBD2; J: TRBJ2-1; size: .; DNA: TGTGCCAGCAGTCTAGCGGGAGGGCCTGGTAATGAGCAGTTCTTC; CDR3: CASSLAGGPGNEQFF
V: TRBV2; D: .; J: TRBJ1-2; size: once; DNA: TGTGCCAGCAGTGAAAATTTGGCAGGGTTCTATGGCTACACCTTC; CDR3: CASSENLAGFYGYTF
V: TRBV7-6; D: .; J: TRBJ2-7; size: .; DNA: TGTGCCAGCAGCTTAGAACAGGGTAGTAGCTACGAGCAGTACTTC; CDR3: CASSLEQGSSYEQYF